These T cell receptor beta chains were read from a single sample in a study of blood T cell repertoires in COVID-19. The protocol was immunoSEQ multiplex PCR, while the TCRdb copy is restricted to in-frame clones and leaves out a portion. The table records 20,000 to 25,000 clones, over 75% of them present only once. The sequenced material came from peripheral blood. These TCRs come from an elderly woman with acute or convalescent COVID-19. Each CDR3 is given with its conserved first and last residue.

TRBV4-3	TRBJ1-2	CASSQQQGPYGYTF
TRBV5-1	TRBJ1-6	CASSLEGAKDSPLHF
TRBV9	TRBJ2-1	CASSGGQGSYNEQFF
TRBV11-3	TRBJ2-6	CASSSRRESGRAGANVLTF
TRBV18	TRBJ2-5	CASSPPVLSETQYF
TRBV30	TRBJ1-2	CAFWEGSDYGYTF
TRBV7-7	TRBJ2-1	CASSPRSSGGSYNEQFF
TRBV9	TRBJ1-1	CASSFRGVNTEAFF
TRBV3-1/TRBV3-2	TRBJ1-2	CASSHGTGNGYTF
TRBV7-9	TRBJ1-1	CASSLGSTEAFF
TRBV12-3/TRBV12-4	TRBJ2-5	CASSLGDSRTQYF
TRBV2	TRBJ2-3	CASNLLAESDTQYF
TRBV14	TRBJ2-6	CASRQKTRNYSGANVLTF
TRBV19	TRBJ2-3	CASQREAYTDTQYF